This entry lists 2 T cell receptor beta chains sequenced from one sample in a study of blood T cell repertoires in COVID-19. Method: immunoSEQ multiplex PCR; TCRdb's copy keeps in-frame clones and lacks some. The table includes roughly 400,000 clones, about 90% detected once. Sequenced sample: PBMCs or T cells enriched from blood (not recorded which). The receptor source for this set is a woman in her twenties or thirties who had recovered from COVID-19.

This chain connects TRBV5-1 to TRBJ2-1; D perhaps matches TRBD1 (5 bases). The CDR3 spans 14 residues. CDR1 is SGHRS, CDR2 YFSETQ, per germline. V was pared by 6 bases and J by 5 bases, with 15 bases between. The CDR3 nucleotides are TGCGCCAGCACTGGTGGGGCTCGGGACAATGAGCAGTTCTTC. Protein: CASTGGARDNEQFF. Full variable domain (remainder filled in from reference TRBV5-1 and TRBJ2-1): KAGVTQTPRYLIKTRGQQVTLSCSPISGHRSVSWYQQTPGQGLQFLFEYFSETQRNKGNFPGRFSGRQFSNSRSEMNVSTLELGDSALYLCASTGGARDNEQFFGPGTRLTVL.

In this sample, this clone turned up once. The V call is TRBV5-4, the J call TRBJ1-3; possible D gene TRBD1, 5 bases. Between the trimmed V and J ends, which lost 2 bases and 4 bases, there was a span of 10 bases. The CDR3 contains 14 residues. CDR1 is SGHNT, CDR2 YYREEE, per germline (reference sequence). Written as DNA, the CDR3 is TGTGCCAGCAGCTTTAGGGGCAGAGGAAACACCATATATTTT. This codes for CASSFRGRGNTIYF.